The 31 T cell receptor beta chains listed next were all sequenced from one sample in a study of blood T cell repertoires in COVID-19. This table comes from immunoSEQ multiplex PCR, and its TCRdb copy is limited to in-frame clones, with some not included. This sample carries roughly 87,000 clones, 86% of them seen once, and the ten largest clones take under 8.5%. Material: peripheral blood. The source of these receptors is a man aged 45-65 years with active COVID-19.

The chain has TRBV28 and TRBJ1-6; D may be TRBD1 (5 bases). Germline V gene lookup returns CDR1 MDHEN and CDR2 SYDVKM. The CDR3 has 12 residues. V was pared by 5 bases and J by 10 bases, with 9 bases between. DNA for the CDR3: TGTGCCAGCAGTCGTCCAGGGTCACCCCTCCACTTT. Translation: CASSRPGSPLHF.

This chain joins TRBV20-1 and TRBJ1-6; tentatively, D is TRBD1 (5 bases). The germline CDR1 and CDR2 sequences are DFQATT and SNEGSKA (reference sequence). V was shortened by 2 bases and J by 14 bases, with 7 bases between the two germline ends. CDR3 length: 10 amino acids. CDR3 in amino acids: CSARQGTLHF. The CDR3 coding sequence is TGCAGTGCTAGACAGGGAACCCTCCACTTT.

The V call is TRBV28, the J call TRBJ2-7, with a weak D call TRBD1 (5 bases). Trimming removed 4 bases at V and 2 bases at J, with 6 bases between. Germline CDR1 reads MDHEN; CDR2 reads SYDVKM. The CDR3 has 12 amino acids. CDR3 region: CASSSGTYEQYF. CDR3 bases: TGTGCCAGCAGTTCAGGGACCTACGAGCAGTACTTC.

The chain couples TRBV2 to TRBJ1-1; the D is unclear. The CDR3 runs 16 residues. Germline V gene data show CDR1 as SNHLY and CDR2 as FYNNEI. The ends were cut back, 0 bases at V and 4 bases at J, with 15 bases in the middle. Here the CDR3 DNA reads TGTGCCAGCAGTGAAGCCACGGGCAGGACTTTCACTGAAGCTTTCTTT. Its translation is CASSEATGRTFTEAFF.

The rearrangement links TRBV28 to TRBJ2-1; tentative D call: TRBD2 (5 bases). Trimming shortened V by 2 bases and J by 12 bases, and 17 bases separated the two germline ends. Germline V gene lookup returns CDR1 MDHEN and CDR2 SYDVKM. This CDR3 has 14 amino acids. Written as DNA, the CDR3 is TGTGCCAGCAGTTTAACGGCGCTAGCAATCGGGCAGTTCTTC. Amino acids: CASSLTALAIGQFF.

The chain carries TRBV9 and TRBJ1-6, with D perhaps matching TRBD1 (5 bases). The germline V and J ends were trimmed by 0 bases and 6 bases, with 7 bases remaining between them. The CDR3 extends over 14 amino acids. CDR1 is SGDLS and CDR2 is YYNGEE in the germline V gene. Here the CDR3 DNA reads TGTGCCAGCAGCGTAGAAGGGGTTAATTCACCCCTCCACTTT. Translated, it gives CASSVEGVNSPLHF.

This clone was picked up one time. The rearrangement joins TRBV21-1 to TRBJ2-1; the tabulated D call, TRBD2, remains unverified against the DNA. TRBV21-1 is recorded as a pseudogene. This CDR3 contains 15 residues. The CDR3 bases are TGTGCCAGCAGCAAAGGTGACCTAGAAGGCTGCGAGCAGTTCTTC. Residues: CASSKGDLEGCEQFF.

The CDR3 region is CASRMGTGRNEKLFF. CDR3 nucleotide sequence: TGTGCCAGTAGGATGGGGACAGGGCGGAATGAAAAACTGTTTTTT. V usage is TRBV19 and J usage is TRBJ1-4; TRBD1 aligns across 9 bases. The CDR3 spans 15 residues. J was trimmed by 5 bases and V by 6 bases; bases with no gene match: 7. The germline V gene encodes CDR1 LNHDA and CDR2 SQIVND (reference sequence).

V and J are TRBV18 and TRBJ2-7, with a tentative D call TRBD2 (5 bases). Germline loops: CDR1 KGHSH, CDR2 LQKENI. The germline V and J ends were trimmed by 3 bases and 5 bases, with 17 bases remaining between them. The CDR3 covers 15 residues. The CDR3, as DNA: TGTGCCAGCTCACCGAAGCACCTAGCTTCCCACGAGCAGTACTTC. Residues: CASSPKHLASHEQYF.

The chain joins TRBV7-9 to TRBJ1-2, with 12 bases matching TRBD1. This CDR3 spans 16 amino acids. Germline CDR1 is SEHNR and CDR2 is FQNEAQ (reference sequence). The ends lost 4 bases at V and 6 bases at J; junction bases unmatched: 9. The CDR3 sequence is CASSYSGTGGIHGYTF. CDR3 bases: TGTGCCAGCAGCTATTCCGGGACAGGGGGCATTCATGGCTACACCTTC.

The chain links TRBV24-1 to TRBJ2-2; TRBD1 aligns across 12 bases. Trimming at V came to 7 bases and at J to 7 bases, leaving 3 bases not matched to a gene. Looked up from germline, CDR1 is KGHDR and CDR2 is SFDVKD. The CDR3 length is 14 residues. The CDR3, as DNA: TGTGCCACCAGGGGACAGGGGGCTGTCGGGGAGCTGTTTTTT. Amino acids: CATRGQGAVGELFF.

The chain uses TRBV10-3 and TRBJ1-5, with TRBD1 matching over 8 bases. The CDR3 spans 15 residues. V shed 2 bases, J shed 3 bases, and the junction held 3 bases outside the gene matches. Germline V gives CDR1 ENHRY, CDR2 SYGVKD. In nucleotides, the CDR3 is TGTGCCATCAGTGAGGGACAGGGAAACAATCAGCCCCAGCATTTT. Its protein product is CAISEGQGNNQPQHF.

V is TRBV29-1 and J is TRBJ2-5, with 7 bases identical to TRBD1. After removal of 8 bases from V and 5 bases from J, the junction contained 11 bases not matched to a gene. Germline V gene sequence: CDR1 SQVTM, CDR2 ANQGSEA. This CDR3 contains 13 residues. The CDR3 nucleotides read TGCAGCCATCAACCAGGGGGTATGGAGACCCAGTACTTC. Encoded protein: CSHQPGGMETQYF.

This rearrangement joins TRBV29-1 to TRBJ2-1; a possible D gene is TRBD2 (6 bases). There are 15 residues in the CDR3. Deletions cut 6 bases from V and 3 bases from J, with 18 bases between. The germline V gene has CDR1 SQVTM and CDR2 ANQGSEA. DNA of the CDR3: TGCAGCGTCGGCGCCAGTGGCGGGGTCTACAATGAGCAGTTCTTC. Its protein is CSVGASGGVYNEQFF.

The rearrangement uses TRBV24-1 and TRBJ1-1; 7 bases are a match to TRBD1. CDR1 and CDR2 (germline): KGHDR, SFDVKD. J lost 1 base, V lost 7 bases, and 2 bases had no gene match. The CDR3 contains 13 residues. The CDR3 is CATRHRGNTEAFF. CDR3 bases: TGTGCCACCAGGCACAGGGGGAACACTGAAGCTTTCTTT.

In DNA form, the CDR3 reads TGTGCCAGCAGCCCTCGGGAGGGGCGAGGGAACACTGAAGCTTTCTTT. This gives the protein CASSPREGRGNTEAFF. The chain combines TRBV9 with TRBJ1-1; a possible D gene is TRBD1 (5 bases). In germline, CDR1 is SGDLS, CDR2 YYNGEE. The CDR3 length is 16 residues. Trimming stripped 4 bases from V and 1 base from J, with 17 bases between. The full variable domain, with the rest looked up from reference TRBV9 and TRBJ1-1, is DSGVTQTPKHLITATGQRVTLRCSPRSGDLSVYWYQQSLDQGLQFLIQYYNGEERAKGNILERFSAQQFPDLHSELNLSSLELGDSALYFCASSPREGRGNTEAFFGQGTRLTVV.

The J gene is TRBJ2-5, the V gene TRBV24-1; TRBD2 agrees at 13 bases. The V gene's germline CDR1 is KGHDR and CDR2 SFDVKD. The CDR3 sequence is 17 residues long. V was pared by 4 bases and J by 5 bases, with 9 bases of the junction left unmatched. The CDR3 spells CATSEIGTSGNWETQYF. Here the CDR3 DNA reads TGTGCCACCAGTGAAATCGGGACTAGCGGGAATTGGGAGACCCAGTACTTC.

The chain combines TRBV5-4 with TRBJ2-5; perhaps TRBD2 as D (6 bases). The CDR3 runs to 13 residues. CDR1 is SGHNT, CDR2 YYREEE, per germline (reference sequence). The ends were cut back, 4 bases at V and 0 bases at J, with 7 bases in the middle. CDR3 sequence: CASSRDYQETQYF. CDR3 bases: TGTGCCAGCAGCCGGGACTACCAAGAGACCCAGTACTTC. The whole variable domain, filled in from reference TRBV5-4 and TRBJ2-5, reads ETGVTQSPTHLIKTRGQQVTLRCSSQSGHNTVSWYQQALGQGPQFIFQYYREEENGRGNFPPRFSGLQFPNYSSELNVNALELDDSALYLCASSRDYQETQYFGPGTRLLVL.

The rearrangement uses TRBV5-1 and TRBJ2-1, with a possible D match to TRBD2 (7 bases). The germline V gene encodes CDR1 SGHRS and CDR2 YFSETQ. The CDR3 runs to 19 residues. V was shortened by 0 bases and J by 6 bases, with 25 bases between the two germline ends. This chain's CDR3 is CASSLGSTGAGIGGNEQFF. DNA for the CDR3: TGCGCCAGCAGCTTGGGTTCGACAGGAGCGGGAATTGGAGGCAATGAGCAGTTCTTC.

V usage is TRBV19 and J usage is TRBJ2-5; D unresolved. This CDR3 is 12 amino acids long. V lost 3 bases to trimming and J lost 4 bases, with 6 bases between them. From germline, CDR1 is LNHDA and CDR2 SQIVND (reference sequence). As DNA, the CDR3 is TGTGCCAGTAGTATCTCTGTAGAGACCCAGTACTTC. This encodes CASSISVETQYF.

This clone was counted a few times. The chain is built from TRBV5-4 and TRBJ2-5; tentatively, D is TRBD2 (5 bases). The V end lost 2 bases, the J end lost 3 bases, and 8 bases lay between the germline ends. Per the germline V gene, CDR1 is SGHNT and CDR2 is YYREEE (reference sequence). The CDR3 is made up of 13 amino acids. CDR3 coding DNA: TGTGCCAGCAGCTTTGAAGCGGAAGAGACCCAGTACTTC. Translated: CASSFEAEETQYF. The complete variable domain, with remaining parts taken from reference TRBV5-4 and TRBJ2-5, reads ETGVTQSPTHLIKTRGQQVTLRCSSQSGHNTVSWYQQALGQGPQFIFQYYREEENGRGNFPPRFSGLQFPNYSSELNVNALELDDSALYLCASSFEAEETQYFGPGTRLLVL.

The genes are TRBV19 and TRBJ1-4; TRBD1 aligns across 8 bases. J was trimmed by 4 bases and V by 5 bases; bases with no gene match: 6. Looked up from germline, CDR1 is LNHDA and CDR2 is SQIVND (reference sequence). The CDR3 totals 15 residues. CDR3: CASSPRDRINEKLFF. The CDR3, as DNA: TGTGCCAGTAGTCCCCGGGACAGGATTAATGAAAAACTGTTTTTT. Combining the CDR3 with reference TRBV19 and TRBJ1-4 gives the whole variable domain DGGITQSPKYLFRKEGQNVTLSCEQNLNHDAMYWYRQDPGQGLRLIYYSQIVNDFQKGDIAEGYSVSREKKESFPLTVTSAQKNPTAFYLCASSPRDRINEKLFFGSGTQLSVL.

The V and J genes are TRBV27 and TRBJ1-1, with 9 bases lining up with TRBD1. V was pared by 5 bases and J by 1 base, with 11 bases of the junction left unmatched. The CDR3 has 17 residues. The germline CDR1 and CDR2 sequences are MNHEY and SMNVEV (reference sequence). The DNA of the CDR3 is TGTGCCAGCAGTATAGGACAGGGGCGCCGACAGAACACTGAAGCTTTCTTT. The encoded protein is CASSIGQGRRQNTEAFF.

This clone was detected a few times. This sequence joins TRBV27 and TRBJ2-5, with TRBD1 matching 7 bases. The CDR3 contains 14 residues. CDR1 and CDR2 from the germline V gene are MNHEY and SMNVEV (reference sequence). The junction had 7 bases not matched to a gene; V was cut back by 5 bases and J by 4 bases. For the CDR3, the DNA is TGTGCCAGCAGTCCCCGGGACAGCCTAGAGACCCAGTACTTC. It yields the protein CASSPRDSLETQYF.

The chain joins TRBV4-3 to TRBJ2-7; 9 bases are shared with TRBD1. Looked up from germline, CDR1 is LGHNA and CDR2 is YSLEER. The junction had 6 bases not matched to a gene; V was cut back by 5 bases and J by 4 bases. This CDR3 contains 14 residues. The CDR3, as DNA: TGCGCCAGCAGCGGGGGGACAGGGACGTACGAGCAGTACTTC. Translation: CASSGGTGTYEQYF.

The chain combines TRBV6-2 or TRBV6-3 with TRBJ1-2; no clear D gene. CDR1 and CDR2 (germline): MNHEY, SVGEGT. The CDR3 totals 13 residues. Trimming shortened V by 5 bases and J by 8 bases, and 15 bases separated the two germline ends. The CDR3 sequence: CASSALDWLGYTF. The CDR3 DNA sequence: TGTGCCAGCAGTGCCTTAGACTGGCTGGGCTACACCTTC.

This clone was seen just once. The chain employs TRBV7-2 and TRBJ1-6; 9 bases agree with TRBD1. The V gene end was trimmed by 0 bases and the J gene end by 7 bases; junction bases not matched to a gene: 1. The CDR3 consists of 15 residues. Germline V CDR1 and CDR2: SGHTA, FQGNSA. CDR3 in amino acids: CASSLAGTGNSPLHF. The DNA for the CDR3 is TGTGCCAGCAGCTTAGCGGGGACAGGGAATTCACCCCTCCACTTT. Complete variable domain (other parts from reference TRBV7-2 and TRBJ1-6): GAGVSQSPSNKVTEKGKDVELRCDPISGHTALYWYRQSLGQGLEFLIYFQGNSAPDKSGLPSDRFSAERTGGSVSTLTIQRTQQEDSAVYLCASSLAGTGNSPLHFGNGTRLTVT.

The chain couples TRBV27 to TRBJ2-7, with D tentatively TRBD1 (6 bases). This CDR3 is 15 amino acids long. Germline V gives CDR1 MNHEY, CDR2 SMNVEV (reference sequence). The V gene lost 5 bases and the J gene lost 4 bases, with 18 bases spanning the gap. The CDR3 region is CASSLKGRGLYEQYF. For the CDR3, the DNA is TGTGCCAGCAGTCTAAAGGGCAGGGGTCTTTACGAGCAGTACTTC.

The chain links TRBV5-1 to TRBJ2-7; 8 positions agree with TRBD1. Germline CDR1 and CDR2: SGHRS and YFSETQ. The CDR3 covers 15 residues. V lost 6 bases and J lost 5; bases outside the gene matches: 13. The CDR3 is CASTNWGRTGNEQYF. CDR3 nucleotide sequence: TGCGCCAGCACCAATTGGGGCCGGACAGGGAACGAGCAGTACTTC.

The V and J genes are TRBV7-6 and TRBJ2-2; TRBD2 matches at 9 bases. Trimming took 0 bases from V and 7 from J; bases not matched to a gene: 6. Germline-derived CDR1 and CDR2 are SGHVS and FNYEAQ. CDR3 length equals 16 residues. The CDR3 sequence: CASSLAAGGVGGELFF. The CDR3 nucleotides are TGTGCCAGCAGCTTAGCAGCGGGGGGAGTCGGCGGGGAGCTGTTTTTT.

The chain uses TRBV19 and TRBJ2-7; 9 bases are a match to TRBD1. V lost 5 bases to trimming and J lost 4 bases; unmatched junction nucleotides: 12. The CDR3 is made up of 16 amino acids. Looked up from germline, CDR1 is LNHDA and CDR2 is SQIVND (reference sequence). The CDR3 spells CASSPAPGQGTYEQYF. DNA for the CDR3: TGTGCCAGTAGTCCCGCCCCGGGACAGGGTACTTACGAGCAGTACTTC.